These 5 T cell receptor beta chains were sequenced from one sample in a study of shared clonotypes between healthy human individuals (dated by TCRdb to the early 2020s). CD8 naive samples were CD45RO-negative cells positively selected for CCR7, giving a CD45RA+CCR7+ population that excluded TemRA cells. The library was prepared using the immunoSEQ multiplex PCR assay. Drawn from immuneACCESS, this table holds only the in-frame rearrangements with V and J called that TCRdb kept. Clones are partly lost; checked studies trace under half to an unresolved V gene and leave the rest unexplained. For this sample there are about 2.1 million clones; more than 85% appear just once. The top ten clonotypes cover 1.5% to 2% of the sample. Material: naive CD8+ T cells from PBMCs. The cell subset or site tag for this specimen amounts to: CD45RA+CCR7+. These receptors all come from a man between 18 and 29 years old in good health. Some clones in this sample may be carry-over from other donors' samples.

This clone was counted a single time. CDR3: CASSLPVRSGSQPGELFF. The CDR3 DNA follows: TGTGCCAGCAGTCTTCCTGTACGGAGCGGGAGTCAGCCCGGGGAGCTGTTTTTT. J is TRBJ2-2 and V is TRBV9, with 8 bases that match TRBD2. The V gene end was trimmed by 5 bases and the J gene end by 6 bases; junction bases not matched to a gene: 18. Germline CDR1 is SGDLS and CDR2 is YYNGEE. CDR3 length: 18 amino acids.

This chain uses TRBV7-6 with TRBJ1-4; D not certain. Trimming shortened V by 1 base and J by 0 bases, and 9 bases separated the two germline ends. Germline values: CDR1 SGHVS, CDR2 FNYEAQ. This CDR3 contains 16 residues. The CDR3 protein is CASSLEAGTTNEKLFF. As DNA, the CDR3 is TGTGCCAGCAGCTTAGAGGCAGGTACAACTAATGAAAAACTGTTTTTT.

The chain combines TRBV21-1 with TRBJ1-2. TRBV21-1 is a recognized pseudogene. This CDR3 has 14 amino acids. The CDR3 region has the DNA TGTGCCAGCAGCAAATCGGGCTCTAACTATGGCTACACCTTC. This translates into CASSKSGSNYGYTF.

The rearrangement joins TRBV7-3 to TRBJ2-1; 13 bases are shared with TRBD2. CDR1 and CDR2 (germline): SGHTA, FQGTGA. The CDR3 covers 17 residues. Unmatched junction bases numbered 10, after V lost 2 bases and J lost 9 bases. The DNA of the CDR3 is TGTGCCAGCAGCTTACAGGGGACTAGCGGGATTTTCGGTGAGCAGTTCTTC. Translated, it gives CASSLQGTSGIFGEQFF.

Remarks on this clone: Different DNA sequences within this sample yield the same CDR3. This chain connects TRBV6-5 to TRBJ1-1; D call uncertain. Trimming took 4 bases from V and 1 from J, leaving 7 bases between them. The CDR3 consists of 13 residues. Looked up from germline, CDR1 is MNHEY and CDR2 is SVGAGI. In nucleotides, the CDR3 is TGTGCCAGCAGTTTCACCGGGAACACTGAAGCTTTCTTT. Translation gives CASSFTGNTEAFF.